The clone carrying this T cell receptor beta chain was detected only once. These data belong to a study of T cells in tuberculosis. The overall study: In South Africa, adults with active tuberculosis were compared with IGRA-negative and latently infected IGRA-positive adolescents.

Unmatched junction bases numbered 9, after V lost 0 bases and J lost 8 bases. This CDR3 is built from 17 residues. Germline CDR1 is SGDLS and CDR2 is YYNGEE. Tuberculin skin test and IGRA determined adolescents' latent tuberculosis status at entry. Some clones are missing from TCRdb's copy, which holds only in-frame ones; the method was immunoSEQ multiplex PCR. The sample gives nearly 35,000 clones, roughly nine tenths of which show up once; about 2.2% is in the top ten. The receptor comes from a donor between 10 and 35 years old with latent tuberculosis or without tuberculosis infection. The rearrangement links TRBV9 to TRBJ1-6, with 9 positions matching TRBD1. The sequencing input was PBMCs. This CDR3 is CASSVDGTGLKYSPLHF. CDR3 coding DNA: TGTGCCAGCAGCGTAGACGGGACAGGGTTGAAGTATTCACCCCTCCACTTT.